This TCR beta chain was obtained from a study of CD8 T cells in Susac syndrome (dated by TCRdb to the late 2010s). At the level of the whole study: The study used repertoire sequencing to test whether antigen drove CD8+ T cell activation and differentiation in Susac syndrome. Clonality of the CD8+ T cell repertoire was compared between more than 10 healthy donors, approximately 14 Susac syndrome patients and some 15 multiple sclerosis patients. The full study reports these points: The TCR sequencing and HLA analysis was acknowledged to have included a relatively small number of individuals.

Regarding this clonotype: Its antigen has not been determined. Qualities for individual bases were not recorded, and no much larger clone is one base off.

RNA was extracted using the RNeasy kit, and roughly 0.5 to 1 ug of the RNA was reverse transcribed with random hexamers. The immunoSEQ multiplex PCR assay, covering 54 Vbeta and 13 Jbeta segments, was used to amplify TCR beta CDR3 regions. To correct PCR amplification bias, a synthetic template baseline was used for both primer optimization and computational correction. In the original analysis: Only productive sequences were kept, with reads annotated to V, D and J genes according to IMGT and analyzed in immunoSEQ Analyzer. Clonality was calculated as one minus the Shannon entropy normalized by log2 of the number of productive unique sequences. For each patient and control, public and private clones were evaluated within the 100 most prevalent clones. Clones were defined as Susac-specific if absent from the healthy and MS cohorts, from more than 900 published viral clones and from other ImmuneACCESS disease sequences. TCRdb trimmed public reads at Q25 via fastp, called clones via MiXCR and kept in-frame beta chains. One record per CDR3 amino acid sequence lists the most common genes and DNA. It is TCRdb's table, rather than the study itself, that gives the V and J calls and clone size. The sample data list tens of thousands of distinct CDR3 sequences, and approximately 94% of these were observed just once. Around 0.25% of the sample goes to the ten largest clones.

The CDR3 covers 17 residues, taking in both the cysteine and the phenylalanine. Only the CDR3 DNA is retained, 51 bases long and in frame from the first base. V ends up 3 bases short and J 0 bases short, with an unmatched junction base count of 5. The germline V gene (reference sequence) gives CDR1 as MNHEY and CDR2 as SMNVEV. Peripheral blood CD8+ and CD4+ T cells from healthy donors, Susac syndrome patients and multiple sclerosis patients were profiled by high-throughput TCR beta sequencing. The healthy donors served as controls matched for age and sex. CD8+ TEMRA cells were enriched by FACS, while bulk CD8+ and CD4+ T cells were purified by magnetic negative isolation. Blood was drawn into EDTA tubes, processed within 24 hours, and PBMCs were isolated by density gradient centrifugation. PBMCs destined for TCR sequencing were cryopreserved in liquid nitrogen and later thawed in a 37 °C water bath. The sorted or isolated CD4+, CD8+ and CD8+ TEMRA cells had a purity of 90% or higher.

The sequence came from a human donor in good health. The sequenced sample was CD8+ T cells from PBMCs. The rearranged segments are TRBV27 and TRBJ2-2, with 9 middle bases fitting TRBD2. The CDR3 region: CASSFLGGRANTGELFF. The sequenced DNA is TGTGCCAGCAGTTTTTTGGGCGGGAGGGCGAACACCGGGGAGCTGTTTTTT.